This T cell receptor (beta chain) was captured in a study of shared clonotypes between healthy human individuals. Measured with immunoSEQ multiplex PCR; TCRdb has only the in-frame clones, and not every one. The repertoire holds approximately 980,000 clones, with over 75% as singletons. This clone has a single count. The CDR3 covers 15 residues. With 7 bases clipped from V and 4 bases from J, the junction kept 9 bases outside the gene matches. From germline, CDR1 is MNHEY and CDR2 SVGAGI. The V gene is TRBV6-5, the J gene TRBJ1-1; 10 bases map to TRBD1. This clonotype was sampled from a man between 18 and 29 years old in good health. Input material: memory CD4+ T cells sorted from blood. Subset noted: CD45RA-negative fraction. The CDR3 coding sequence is TGTGCCAGCAAAGGTTGGGACAGGGGTTCCACTGAAGCTTTCTTT. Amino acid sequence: CASKGWDRGSTEAFF.